The T cell receptor (beta chain) described here comes from a study of T cell responses to AZD1222 COVID-19 vaccine. General study points: Vaccine-associated CD4 TCRs ranged over spike, dominating at 160-218 and 743-854. A rise in Spike-specific TCR breadth and depth followed two AZD1222 doses.

With 1 base removed from V and 2 bases from J, the gap between germline ends came to 17 bases. The CDR3 contains 17 residues. In germline, CDR1 is LGHNA, CDR2 YSLEER. Measured with immunoSEQ multiplex PCR; TCRdb has only the in-frame clones, and not every one. The data show some 89,000 clones, 70% to 90% seen once. Turning to this clone: Its cognate antigen is unknown.

The chain uses TRBV4-3 and TRBJ2-5; TRBD1 is a possible D gene (6 bases). Sequences were derived from peripheral blood, sampled on day 0 of MenACWY control vaccination. This sequence originates from an adult in good health. DNA of the CDR3: TGCGCCAGCAGCCAAGGGAGTACATCACAGGGTCAAGAGACCCAGTACTTC. It codes for CASSQGSTSQGQETQYF.